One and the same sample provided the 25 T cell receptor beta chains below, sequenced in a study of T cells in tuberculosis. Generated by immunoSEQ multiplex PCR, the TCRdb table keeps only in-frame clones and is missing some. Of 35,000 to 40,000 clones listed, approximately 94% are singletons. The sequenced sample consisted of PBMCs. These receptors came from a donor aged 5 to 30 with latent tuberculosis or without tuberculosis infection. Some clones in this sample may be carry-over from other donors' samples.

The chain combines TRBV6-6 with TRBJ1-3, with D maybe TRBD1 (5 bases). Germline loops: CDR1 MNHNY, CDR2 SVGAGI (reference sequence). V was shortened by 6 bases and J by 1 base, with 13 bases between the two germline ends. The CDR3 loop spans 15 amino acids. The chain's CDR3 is CASRSLGVSGNTIYF. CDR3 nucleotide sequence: TGTGCCAGCAGATCGCTAGGGGTATCTGGAAACACCATATATTTT.

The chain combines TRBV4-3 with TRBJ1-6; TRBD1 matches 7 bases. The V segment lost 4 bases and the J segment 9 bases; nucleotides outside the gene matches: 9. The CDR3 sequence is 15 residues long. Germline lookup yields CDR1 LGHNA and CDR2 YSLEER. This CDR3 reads CASSPHRGLGSPLHF. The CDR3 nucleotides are TGCGCCAGCAGCCCCCACAGGGGTTTAGGTTCACCCCTCCACTTT.

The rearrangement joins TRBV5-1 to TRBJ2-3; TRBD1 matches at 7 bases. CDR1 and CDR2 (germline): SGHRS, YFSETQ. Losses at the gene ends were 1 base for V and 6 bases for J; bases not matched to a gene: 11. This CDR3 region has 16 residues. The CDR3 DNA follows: TGCGCCAGCAGCTTGAGTGTGACTGAGGGACAGGATACGCAGTATTTT. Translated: CASSLSVTEGQDTQYF.

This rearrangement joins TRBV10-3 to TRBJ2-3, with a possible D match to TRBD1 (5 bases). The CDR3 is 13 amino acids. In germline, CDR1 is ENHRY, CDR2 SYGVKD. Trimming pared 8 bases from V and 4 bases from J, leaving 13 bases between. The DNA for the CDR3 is TGTGCCATCGCCCGACAGAGCGCAGATACGCAGTATTTT. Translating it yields CAIARQSADTQYF.

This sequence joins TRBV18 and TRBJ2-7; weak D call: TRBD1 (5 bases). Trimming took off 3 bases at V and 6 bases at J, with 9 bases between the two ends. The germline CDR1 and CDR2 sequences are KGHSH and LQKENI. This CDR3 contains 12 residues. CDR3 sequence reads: CASSPLGREQYF. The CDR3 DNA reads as TGTGCCAGCTCACCTCTGGGGCGCGAGCAGTACTTC. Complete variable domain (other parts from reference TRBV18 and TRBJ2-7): NAGVMQNPRHLVRRRGQEARLRCSPMKGHSHVYWYRQLPEEGLKFMVYLQKENIIDESGMPKERFSAEFPKEGPSILRIQQVVRGDSAAYFCASSPLGREQYFGPGTRLTVT.

CDR3 coding DNA: TGTGCCAGTAGTATCCTCACTAGTGGTCCGTACAATGAGCAGTTCTTC. This encodes CASSILTSGPYNEQFF. The rearrangement uses TRBV19 and TRBJ2-1; D is possibly TRBD2 (5 bases). Deletions cut 3 bases from V and 4 bases from J, with 16 bases between. The CDR3 contains 16 residues. Germline CDR1 and CDR2: LNHDA and SQIVND (reference sequence).

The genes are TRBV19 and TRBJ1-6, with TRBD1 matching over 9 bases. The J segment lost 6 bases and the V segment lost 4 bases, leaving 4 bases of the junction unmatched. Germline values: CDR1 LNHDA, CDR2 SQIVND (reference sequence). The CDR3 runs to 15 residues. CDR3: CASSTRDRVNSPLHF. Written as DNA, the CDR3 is TGTGCCAGTAGTACCCGGGACAGGGTTAATTCACCCCTCCACTTT.

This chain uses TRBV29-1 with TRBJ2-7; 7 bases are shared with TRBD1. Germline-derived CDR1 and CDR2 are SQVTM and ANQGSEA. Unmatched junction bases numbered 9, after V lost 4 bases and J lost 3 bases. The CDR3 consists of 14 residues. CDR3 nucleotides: TGCAGCGTTGCCGGGACAGACAAAGGCTACGAGCAGTACTTC. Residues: CSVAGTDKGYEQYF.

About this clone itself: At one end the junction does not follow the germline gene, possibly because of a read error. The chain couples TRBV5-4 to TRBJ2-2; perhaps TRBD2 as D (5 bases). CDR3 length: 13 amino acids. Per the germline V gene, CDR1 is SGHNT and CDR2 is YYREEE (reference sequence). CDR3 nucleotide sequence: TGCGCCAGCAGCCCGGGGTACACCGGGGAGCTGTTTTTT. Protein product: CASSPGYTGELFF.

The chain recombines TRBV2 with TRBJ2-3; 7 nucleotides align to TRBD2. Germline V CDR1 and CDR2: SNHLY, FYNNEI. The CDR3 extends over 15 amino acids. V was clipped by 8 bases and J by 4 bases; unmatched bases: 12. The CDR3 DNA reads TGTGCCAGCTCGCTTCGGGGGGTTTATGCAGATACGCAGTATTTT. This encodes CASSLRGVYADTQYF.

The CDR3 sequence: CASSQDAGGEQYF. DNA of the CDR3: TGTGCCAGCAGTCAGGACGCGGGTGGCGAGCAGTACTTC. V is TRBV28 and J is TRBJ2-7, with a possible D match to TRBD2 (5 bases). The CDR3 has 13 residues. Germline V gene sequence: CDR1 MDHEN, CDR2 SYDVKM. Deletions cut 5 bases from V and 6 bases from J, with 14 bases between.

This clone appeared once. CDR3 in amino acids: CASSIREQTNTEAFF. DNA for the CDR3: TGTGCCAGCAGCATCCGGGAACAGACAAACACTGAAGCTTTCTTT. This chain joins TRBV11-2 and TRBJ1-1; unclear D gene. Trimming left V 5 bases short and J 2 bases short, with 15 bases between. The CDR3 sequence is 15 residues long. Germline CDR1 is SGHAT and CDR2 is FQNNGV.

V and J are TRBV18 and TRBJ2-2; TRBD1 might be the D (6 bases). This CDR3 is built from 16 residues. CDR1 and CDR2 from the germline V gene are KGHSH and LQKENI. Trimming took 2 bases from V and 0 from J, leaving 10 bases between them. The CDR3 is CASSPEWTANTGELFF. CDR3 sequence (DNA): TGTGCCAGCTCACCAGAGTGGACAGCGAACACCGGGGAGCTGTTTTTT.

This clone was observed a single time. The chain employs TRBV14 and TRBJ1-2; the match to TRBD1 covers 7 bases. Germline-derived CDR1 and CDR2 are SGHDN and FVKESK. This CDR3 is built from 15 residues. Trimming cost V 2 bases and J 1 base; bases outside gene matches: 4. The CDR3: CASSQKGAYNYGYTF. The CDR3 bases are TGTGCCAGCAGCCAAAAGGGGGCGTATAACTATGGCTACACCTTC.

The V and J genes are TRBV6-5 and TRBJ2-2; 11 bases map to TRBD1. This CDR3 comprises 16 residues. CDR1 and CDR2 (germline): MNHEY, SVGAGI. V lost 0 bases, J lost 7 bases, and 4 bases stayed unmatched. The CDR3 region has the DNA TGTGCCAGCAGTTACTCTGGGACAGGGGGAAACGGGGAGCTGTTTTTT. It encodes CASSYSGTGGNGELFF.

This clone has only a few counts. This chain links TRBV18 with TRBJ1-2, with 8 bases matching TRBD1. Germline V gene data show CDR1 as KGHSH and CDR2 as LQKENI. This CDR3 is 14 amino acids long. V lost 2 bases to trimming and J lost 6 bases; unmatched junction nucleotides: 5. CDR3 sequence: CASSPVRGRNGYTF. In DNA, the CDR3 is TGTGCCAGCTCACCAGTCAGGGGGCGGAATGGCTACACCTTC.

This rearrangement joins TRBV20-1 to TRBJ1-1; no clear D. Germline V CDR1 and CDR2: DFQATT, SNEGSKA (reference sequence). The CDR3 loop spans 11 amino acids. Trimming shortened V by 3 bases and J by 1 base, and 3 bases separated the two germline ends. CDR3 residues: CSASKNTEAFF. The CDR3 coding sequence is TGCAGTGCTAGCAAGAACACTGAAGCTTTCTTT.

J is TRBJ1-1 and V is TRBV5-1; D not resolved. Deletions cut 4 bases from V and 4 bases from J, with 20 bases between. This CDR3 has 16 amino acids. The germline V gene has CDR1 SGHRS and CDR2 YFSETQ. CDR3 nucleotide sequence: TGCGCCAGCAGCAAGATTCCTAGCGGGCTTGCCACTGAAGCTTTCTTT. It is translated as CASSKIPSGLATEAFF.

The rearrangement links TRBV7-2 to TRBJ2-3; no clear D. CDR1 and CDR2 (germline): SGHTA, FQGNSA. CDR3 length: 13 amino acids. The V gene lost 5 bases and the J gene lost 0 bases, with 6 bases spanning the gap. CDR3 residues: CASSTTSTDTQYF. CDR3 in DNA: TGTGCCAGCAGCACCACTAGCACAGATACGCAGTATTTT.

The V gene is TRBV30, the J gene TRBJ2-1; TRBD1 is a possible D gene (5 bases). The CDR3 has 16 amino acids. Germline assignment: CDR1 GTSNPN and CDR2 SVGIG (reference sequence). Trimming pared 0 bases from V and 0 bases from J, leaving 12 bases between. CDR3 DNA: TGTGCCTGGAGTGTTAAGTACAGGAGCTCCTACAATGAGCAGTTCTTC. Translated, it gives CAWSVKYRSSYNEQFF.

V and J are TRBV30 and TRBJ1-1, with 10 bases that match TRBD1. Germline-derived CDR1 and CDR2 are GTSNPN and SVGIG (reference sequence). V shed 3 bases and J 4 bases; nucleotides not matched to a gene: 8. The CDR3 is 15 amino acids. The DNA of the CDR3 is TGTGCCTGGAGGCGGGACAGGGGTTTCGGCACTGAAGCTTTCTTT. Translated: CAWRRDRGFGTEAFF.

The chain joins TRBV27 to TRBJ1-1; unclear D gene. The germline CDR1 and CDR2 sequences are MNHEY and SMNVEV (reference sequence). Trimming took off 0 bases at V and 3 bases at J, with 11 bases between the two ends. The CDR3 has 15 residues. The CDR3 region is CASSLSTSRDTEAFF. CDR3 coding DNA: TGTGCCAGCAGTTTATCCACCTCGAGGGACACTGAAGCTTTCTTT.

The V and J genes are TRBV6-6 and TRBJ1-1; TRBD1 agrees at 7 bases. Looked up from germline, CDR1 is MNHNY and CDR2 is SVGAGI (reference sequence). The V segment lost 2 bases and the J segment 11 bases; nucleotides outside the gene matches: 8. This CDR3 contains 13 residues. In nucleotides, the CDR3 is TGTGCCAGCAGTTACACGACAGGGAGCCGGGCTTTCTTT. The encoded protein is CASSYTTGSRAFF.

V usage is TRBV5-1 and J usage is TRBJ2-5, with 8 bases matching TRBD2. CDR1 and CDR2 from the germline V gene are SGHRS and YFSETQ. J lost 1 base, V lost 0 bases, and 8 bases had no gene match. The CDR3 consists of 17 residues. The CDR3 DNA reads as TGCGCCAGCAGCTTGGCGGGTAGCGGGGACGTCCAAGAGACCCAGTACTTC. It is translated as CASSLAGSGDVQETQYF.

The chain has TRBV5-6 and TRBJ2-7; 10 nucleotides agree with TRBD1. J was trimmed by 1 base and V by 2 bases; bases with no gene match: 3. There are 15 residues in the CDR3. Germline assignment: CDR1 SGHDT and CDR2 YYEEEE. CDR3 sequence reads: CASSFLGQGSYEQYV. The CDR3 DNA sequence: TGTGCCAGCAGCTTTCTGGGACAGGGGTCCTACGAGCAGTACGTC.